The present T cell receptor (beta chain) was sequenced within a study of blood T cells in healthy people across ages. Regarding the study as a whole: Shifts in expanded clonotypes may have been confounded by donor CMV status, which was unknown. Estimated diversity across one million T cells was deemed an underestimate.

Points on this clonotype: Its antigen is still unknown.

Sample-barcoded 5' priming and a J-beta primer mix drove a second PCR of 7 to 11 cycles. A template-switch adaptor containing 12 random nucleotides labeled each cDNA molecule. TCRdb itself ran the 5' RACE reads through MiXCR, one entry per CDR3 protein. The table lists some 370,000 distinct CDR3 sequences, about 49% of them singletons. V was cut by 0 bases and J by 2 bases, with 6 bases left in between. The CDR3 consists of 14 residues. Germline CDR1 reads KGHSH; CDR2 reads LQKENI. The chain carries TRBV18 and TRBJ2-3; no clear D. The TCR sequence derives from a man aged 55 to 70 in good health. Sequencing was performed on blood. The DNA for the CDR3 is TGTGCCAGCTCACCACCTATAACCACAGATACGCAGTATTTT. Protein: CASSPPITTDTQYF.